Listed below are T cell receptor beta chains from one sample, sequenced in a study of blood T cell repertoires in COVID-19. Some clones are missing from TCRdb's copy, which holds only in-frame ones; the method was immunoSEQ multiplex PCR. The sample lists roughly 400,000 clones, around 90% occurring once. The sequenced sample consisted of PBMCs or T cells enriched from blood (not recorded which). The source of these receptors is a man aged 18-30 years who had recovered from COVID-19. The CDR3 runs from the conserved cysteine through the conserved F or W. Each record gives: J gene, V gene, D gene, clone size, CDR3 DNA, CDR3 protein. A D gene is named only where the DNA matches it firmly. The size entry is marked missing in some rows and otherwise reads once, few, many or a size class.

TRBJ1-4,TRBV18,NA,NA,TGTGCCAGCTCACCACAGCGAGGTGAAAAACTGTTTTTT,CASSPQRGEKLFF
TRBJ2-5,TRBV11-2,NA,NA,TGTGCCAGCGTCCGGGCAGGGCTGCAAGAGACCCAGTACTTC,CASVRAGLQETQYF
TRBJ2-1,TRBV7-8,NA,NA,TGTGCCAGCAGCTTTGGGGAAAACTCGGGAGTTATTGCCAATGAGCAGTTCTTC,CASSFGENSGVIANEQFF
TRBJ1-1,TRBV9,NA,NA,TGTGCCAGCAGCGGCGACGGGGCTGAAGCTTTCTTT,CASSGDGAEAFF
TRBJ2-7,TRBV18,NA,NA,TGTGCCAGCTCTCTGAGCGGGCCCTCCTACGAGCAGTACTTC,CASSLSGPSYEQYF
TRBJ1-1,TRBV30,TRBD1,NA,TGTGCCTGGAGTTCCCGGACAGGATTTGAAGCTTTCTTT,CAWSSRTGFEAFF
TRBJ1-4,TRBV2,NA,NA,TGTGCCAGCACCCGAGGAGGGTCTAATGAAAAACTGTTTTTT,CASTRGGSNEKLFF
TRBJ2-5,TRBV11-2,NA,NA,TGTGCCAGCAGAGCTTTAGAAGTACAAGAGACCCAGTACTTC,CASRALEVQETQYF
TRBJ2-7,TRBV5-1,TRBD2,NA,TGCGCCAGCAGCTCAAGCCTCACTCGGACTAGCGGGCGTCACTACGAGCAGTACTTC,CASSSSLTRTSGRHYEQYF
TRBJ2-5,TRBV2,TRBD2,NA,TGTGCCAGCAGTGGTAATACGGGGGGGAAGACCCAGTACTTC,CASSGNTGGKTQYF
TRBJ1-4,TRBV19,NA,NA,TGTGCCAGTAGTACCCAGGGACTACAACATGAAAAACTGTTTTTT,CASSTQGLQHEKLFF
TRBJ2-7,TRBV14,NA,NA,TGTGCCAGCAGCCATGCAGGCCCCGGGACACATCCCTACGAGCAGTACTTC,CASSHAGPGTHPYEQYF
TRBJ1-5,TRBV6-1,TRBD1,once,TGTGCCAGCAGTGAAGCAGCAGGGGGGTCGAGCAATCAGCCCCAGCATTTT,CASSEAAGGSSNQPQHF
TRBJ2-3,TRBV25-1,TRBD2,NA,TGTGCCAGCTTAGCGGGAGGGGGTACGCAGTATTTT,CASLAGGGTQYF
TRBJ1-3,TRBV5-5,NA,NA,TGTGCCAGCAGCATCGCGGGACCCTCGAGGGGAAACACCATATATTTT,CASSIAGPSRGNTIYF
TRBJ1-4,TRBV5-4,NA,NA,TGTGCCAGCAGCTTGGTCGGGGAGGAAAAACTGTTTTTT,CASSLVGEEKLFF
TRBJ1-4,TRBV19,TRBD1,NA,TGTGCCAGTAGTAAGACAGGGACTAATGAAAAACTGTTTTTT,CASSKTGTNEKLFF
TRBJ2-1,TRBV3-1/TRBV3-2,NA,NA,TGTGCCAGCACAAGCGGGCCCTTCGGCAATGAGCAGTTCTTC,CASTSGPFGNEQFF
TRBJ2-7,TRBV24-1,TRBD1,NA,TGTGCCACCAGCCCGGGACAGGGGACCTACGAGCAGTACTTC,CATSPGQGTYEQYF
TRBJ2-7,TRBV5-1,TRBD1,NA,TGCGCCAGCAGCTGGACAGGGGGCGGGAACGAGCAGTACTTC,CASSWTGGGNEQYF
TRBJ1-2,TRBV6-5,TRBD1,NA,TGTGCCAGCAGGGATCGGACAGGGGTCCATGGCTACACCTTC,CASRDRTGVHGYTF
TRBJ2-1,TRBV28,NA,once,TGTGCCAGCACCTTCTCCTACAATGAGCAGTTCTTC,CASTFSYNEQFF
TRBJ1-1,TRBV27,TRBD1,NA,TGTGCCAGCAGTTTATCAAGGGGCAGGGGGCGCGGCACTGAAGCTTTCTTT,CASSLSRGRGRGTEAFF
TRBJ2-7,TRBV27,NA,NA,TGTGCCAGCAGTTCAGTTCCGGGGTACGAGCAGTACTTC,CASSSVPGYEQYF
TRBJ1-2,TRBV18,TRBD1,NA,TGTGCCAGCTCACCTACAGGGGACTCCAACTATGGCTACACCTTC,CASSPTGDSNYGYTF
TRBJ1-2,TRBV30,NA,NA,TGTGCCTGGGACACAGGGAAGGGCTATGGCTACACCTTC,CAWDTGKGYGYTF
TRBJ2-7,TRBV6-5,TRBD1,NA,TGTGCCAGCAGTTACCGGGACAGGGGTTCCTACGAGCAGTACTTC,CASSYRDRGSYEQYF
TRBJ1-3,TRBV30,TRBD1,NA,TGTGCCTGGAGTGGGACAGGGACTTACAACACCATATATTTT,CAWSGTGTYNTIYF
TRBJ2-6,TRBV6-5,NA,NA,TGTGCCAGCAGACTCTCCTCTGGGGCCAACGTCCTGACTTTC,CASRLSSGANVLTF
TRBJ2-1,TRBV19,NA,few,TGTGCCAGTAGTATGGGGCAAGACAATGAGCAGTTCTTC,CASSMGQDNEQFF
TRBJ1-2,TRBV7-2,TRBD1,NA,TGTGCCAGCAGCCCCCTACAGGGGTTGGGTGGCTACACCTTC,CASSPLQGLGGYTF
TRBJ1-5,TRBV6-1,NA,NA,TGTGCCAGCAGTGAACCGGGACACGTTAGCAATCAGCCCCAGCATTTT,CASSEPGHVSNQPQHF
TRBJ2-6,TRBV5-5,NA,NA,TGTGCCAGCAGCTTCCTGTCAGGGGCGGGGGCCAACGTCCTGACTTTC,CASSFLSGAGANVLTF
TRBJ1-2,TRBV11-2,NA,NA,TGTGCCAGCAGCTCGGGACTCGAATATGGCTACACCTTC,CASSSGLEYGYTF
TRBJ2-3,TRBV5-1,NA,NA,TGCGCCAGCAAGGGGGTCACAGATACGCAGTATTTT,CASKGVTDTQYF
TRBJ1-2,TRBV2,TRBD1,NA,TGTGCCAGCAGATGGGACAGGGGGAACTATGGCTACACCTTC,CASRWDRGNYGYTF
TRBJ2-5,TRBV6-2/TRBV6-3,NA,once,TGTGCCAGCAGTTCCTCACTATTCGAAGAGACCCAGTACTTC,CASSSSLFEETQYF
TRBJ1-5,TRBV12-3/TRBV12-4,NA,NA,TGTGCCAGCAGTTTATTTGGGGGGCAGCCCCAGCATTTT,CASSLFGGQPQHF
TRBJ1-3,TRBV4-1,TRBD1,NA,TGCGCCAGCAGCAACCCGGACAGGAGCTCTGGAAACACCATATATTTT,CASSNPDRSSGNTIYF
TRBJ1-4,TRBV5-4,NA,NA,TGTGCCAGCAGCCAACCGACGGAGGGTAATGAAAAACTGTTTTTT,CASSQPTEGNEKLFF
TRBJ2-1,TRBV28,TRBD2,few,TGTGCCAGCACCCCGGGACTAGCGGGAGTTCGTGAGCAGTTCTTC,CASTPGLAGVREQFF
TRBJ1-1,TRBV5-1,NA,NA,TGCGCCAGCAGCTTGGCCGTGAACACTGAAGCTTTCTTT,CASSLAVNTEAFF
TRBJ2-5,TRBV6-5,TRBD2,NA,TGTGCCAGCAGTTACCCCGTAGCGGGAGGGCAAGAGACCCAGTACTTC,CASSYPVAGGQETQYF
TRBJ1-1,TRBV25-1,TRBD1,NA,TGTGCCAGCAGTGCCTTAAACAGGGGCAACACTGAAGCTTTCTTT,CASSALNRGNTEAFF